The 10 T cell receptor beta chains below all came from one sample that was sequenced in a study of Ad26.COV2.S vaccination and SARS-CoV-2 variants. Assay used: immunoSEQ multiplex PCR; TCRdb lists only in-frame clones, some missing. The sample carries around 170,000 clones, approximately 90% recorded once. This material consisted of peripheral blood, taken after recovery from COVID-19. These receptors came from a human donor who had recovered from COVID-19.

The CDR3 region has the DNA TGTGCCAGCAGCCAAGAAGGTACTAGCGGGGGATTCTTC. This sequence encodes CASSQEGTSGGFF. The J gene is TRBJ2-1, the V gene TRBV4-2, with 11 positions matching TRBD2. CDR1 is LGHNA, CDR2 YNFKEQ, per germline. The V gene end was trimmed by 0 bases and the J gene end by 16 bases; junction bases not matched to a gene: 5. The CDR3 runs to 13 residues.

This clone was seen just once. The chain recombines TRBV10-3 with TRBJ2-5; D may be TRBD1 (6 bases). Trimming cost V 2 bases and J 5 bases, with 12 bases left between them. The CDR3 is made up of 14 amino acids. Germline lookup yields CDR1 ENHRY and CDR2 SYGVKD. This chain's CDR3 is CAISEGGHGETQYF. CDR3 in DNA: TGTGCCATCAGTGAGGGGGGACACGGGGAGACCCAGTACTTC.

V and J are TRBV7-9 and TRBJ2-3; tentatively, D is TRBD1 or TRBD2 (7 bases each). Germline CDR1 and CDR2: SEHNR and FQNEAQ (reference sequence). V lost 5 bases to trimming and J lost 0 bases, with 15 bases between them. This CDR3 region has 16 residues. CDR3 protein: CASSRFRGGSTDTQYF. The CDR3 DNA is TGTGCCAGCAGCCGGTTCAGGGGGGGAAGCACAGATACGCAGTATTTT.

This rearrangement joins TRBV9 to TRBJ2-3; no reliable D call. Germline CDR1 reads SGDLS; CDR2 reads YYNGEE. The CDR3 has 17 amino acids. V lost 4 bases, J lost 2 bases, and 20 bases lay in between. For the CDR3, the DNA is TGTGCCAGCAGCCCTCCTGCTTCTACAGTTACCACAGATACGCAGTATTTT. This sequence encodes CASSPPASTVTTDTQYF.

CDR3 sequence: CASSSSSGGIYGYTF. The CDR3 region has the DNA TGCGCCAGCAGCTCCTCTTCAGGGGGCATCTATGGCTACACCTTC. V gene TRBV5-1 combines with J gene TRBJ1-2, with TRBD1 matching over 8 bases. CDR1 is SGHRS, CDR2 YFSETQ, per germline. CDR3 length: 15 residues. The V gene end was trimmed by 3 bases and the J gene end by 4 bases; junction bases not matched to a gene: 8.

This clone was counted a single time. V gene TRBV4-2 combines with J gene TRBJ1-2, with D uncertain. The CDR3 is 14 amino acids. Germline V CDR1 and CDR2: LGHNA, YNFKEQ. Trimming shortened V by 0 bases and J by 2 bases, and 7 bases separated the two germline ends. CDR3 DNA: TGTGCCAGCAGCCAAGAAGTGGGGAACTATGGCTACACCTTC. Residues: CASSQEVGNYGYTF.

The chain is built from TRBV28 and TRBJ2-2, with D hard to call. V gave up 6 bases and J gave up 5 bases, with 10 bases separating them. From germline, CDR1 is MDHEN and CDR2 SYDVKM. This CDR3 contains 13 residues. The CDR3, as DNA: TGTGCCAGCAGCCCAGAGGTGACCGGGGAGCTGTTTTTT. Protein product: CASSPEVTGELFF.

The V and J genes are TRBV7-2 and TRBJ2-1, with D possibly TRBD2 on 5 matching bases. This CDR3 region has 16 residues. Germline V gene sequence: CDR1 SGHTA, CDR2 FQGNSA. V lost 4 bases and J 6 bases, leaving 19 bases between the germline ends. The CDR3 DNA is TGTGCCAGCAGCTCCCACCCTCGAGCGGACCCCAATGAGCAGTTCTTC. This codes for CASSSHPRADPNEQFF.

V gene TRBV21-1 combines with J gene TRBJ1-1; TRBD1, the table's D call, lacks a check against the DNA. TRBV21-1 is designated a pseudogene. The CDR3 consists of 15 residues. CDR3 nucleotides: TGTGCCAGCAGCAACCTGAAAAGACAGTACACTGAAGCTTTCTTT. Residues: CASSNLKRQYTEAFF.

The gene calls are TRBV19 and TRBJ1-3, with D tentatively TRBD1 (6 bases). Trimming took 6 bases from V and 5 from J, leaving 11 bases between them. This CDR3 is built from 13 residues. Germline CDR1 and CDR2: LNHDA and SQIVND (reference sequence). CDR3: CASSWGQRNTIYF. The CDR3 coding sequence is TGTGCCAGTAGCTGGGGACAAAGAAACACCATATATTTT.